This T cell receptor (beta chain) was retrieved from a study of immune cell composition in non-small cell lung cancer. Background on the study: Histologic subtype was mainly adenocarcinoma or squamous cell carcinoma. Whole-study results and caveats: Tumour-associated clones >0.5% occurred in 33% of adenocarcinomas, roughly 80% of squamous. No significant correlation existed between pack-years smoked and tumour clonality.

Profiling relied on immunoSEQ multiplex PCR, and the TCRdb table lists in-frame clones only, not all of them. The sample lists about 8,700 clones; under 80% were seen once. The normal lung sample lay at least 3 cm, and maximally far, from the tumour. DNA was extracted from unsorted cell suspensions stored frozen. Germline loops: CDR1 MNHEY, CDR2 SMNVEV (reference sequence). Between the trimmed V and J ends, which lost 4 bases and 1 base, there was a span of 11 bases. The CDR3 covers 15 residues. This clone came up a few times. Its antigen is currently unknown. The material sequenced was non-adjacent lung tissue. The J gene is TRBJ2-4, the V gene TRBV27; no definite D call. This sequence originates from a human donor with non-small cell lung cancer. For the CDR3, the DNA is TGTGCCAGCAGTTCCCCGGGTGTCGCCAAAAACATTCAGTACTTC. It encodes CASSSPGVAKNIQYF.